These T cell receptor beta chains were read from a single sample in a study of blood T cells in healthy people across ages. In TCRdb, the 5' RACE reads were re-called with MiXCR into one record per CDR3 protein. The sample has 650,000 to 800,000 distinct CDR3 sequences; 40% to 50% are singletons. The sequenced sample consisted of blood. Receptor source: a man aged 55-75 years in good health. Both conserved end residues are part of each CDR3. Fields, in order: D gene, CDR3 length, J gene, clone size, V gene, CDR3 DNA, CDR3 protein. D genes are given only for firm matches. Clone size is shown for a subset of rows, as once, few, many or a class of expanded clone.

TRBD2 13 TRBJ2-1 NA TRBV6-2/TRBV6-3 TGTGCCAGCAGGCGCGCTAGCGGGGGGGTGGAGTTCTTC CASRRASGGVEFF
TRBD1 17 TRBJ2-2 many TRBV3-1 TGTGCCAGCAGCCATACGTGGGCAGGGGGTAACACCGGGGAGCTGTTTTTT CASSHTWAGGNTGELFF
NA 16 TRBJ1-5 NA TRBV6-4 TGTGCCAGCAGTGACTCCTCCCAGGGTTACAATCAGCCCCAGCATTTT CASSDSSQGYNQPQHF
NA 16 TRBJ1-6 NA TRBV4-3 TGCGCCAGCAGCTATACAGCCAGCTCCTATAATTCACCCCTCCACTTT CASSYTASSYNSPLHF
TRBD1 14 TRBJ1-2 few TRBV2 TGTGCCAGCTCCGGGACAGGGTACTCCTATGGCTACACCTTC CASSGTGYSYGYTF
TRBD1 15 TRBJ2-4 NA TRBV7-2 TGTGCCAGCAGCTTAGACACAGGGGGCGGAAACATTCAGTACTTC CASSLDTGGGNIQYF
TRBD2 15 TRBJ2-1 NA TRBV13 TGTGCCAGCACCGCACTTGCGGGGGGTCGGGAGACCCAGTTCTTC CASTALAGGRETQFF
NA 14 TRBJ1-4 NA TRBV6-5 TGTGCCAGCAGTGACTCGATGGGTAGCGAAAAACTGTTTTTT CASSDSMGSEKLFF
NA 13 TRBJ2-3 NA TRBV2 TGTGCCAGCAGTCAAGGGGGGCGGGATACGCAGTATTTT CASSQGGRDTQYF
NA 14 TRBJ2-7 NA TRBV12-3/TRBV12-4 TGTGCCAGCAGCTTTCCCGGGACAAAGGACGAGCAGTACTTC CASSFPGTKDEQYF
TRBD1 14 TRBJ1-2 few TRBV20-1 TGCAGTGCTAGGCCCCAGGGGGCGGCTAGGGGCTACACCTTC CSARPQGAARGYTF
NA 14 TRBJ2-3 NA TRBV30 TGTGCCTGGCAGGGGGGGGCCAGTACAGATACGCAGTATTTT CAWQGGASTDTQYF
NA 18 TRBJ1-2 NA TRBV21-1 TGTGCCAGCAGCCCCCCGGGGGACAGGGAGACGGATGGCTATGGCTACACCTTC CASSPPGDRETDGYGYTF
TRBD1 15 TRBJ2-7 NA TRBV3-1 TGTGCCAGCAGCCAAGTTAACAGGGGGAAATGGGCCCAGTACTTC CASSQVNRGKWAQYF
NA 13 TRBJ2-5 few TRBV7-9 TGTGCCAGCACCCAGGCCGGGACAGAGACCCAGTACTTC CASTQAGTETQYF
NA 12 TRBJ2-5 few TRBV7-2 TGTGCCAGCAGCTTAGGACAGACCATGCCGTACTTC CASSLGQTMPYF
TRBD1 19 TRBJ1-1 NA TRBV3-1 TGTGCCAGCAGGCGGGGAGCTGCAGGGGGTTTTTCCAAGGGGACTGAAGCTTTCTTT CASRRGAAGGFSKGTEAFF
NA 16 TRBJ2-2 NA TRBV4-1 TGCGCCAGCAGCCAAGAGAGGCGGTCGAACACCGGGGAGCTGTTTTTT CASSQERRSNTGELFF
NA 14 TRBJ1-1 NA TRBV9 TGTGCCAGCAGCGTCGCCCCCTCAAACACTGAAGCTTTCTTT CASSVAPSNTEAFF
TRBD1 22 TRBJ1-6 NA TRBV7-3 TGTGCCAGCAGCTTAATCCTGAGGACAGGCAAAGATTATAGCTCCTATAATTCACCCCTCCACTTT CASSLILRTGKDYSSYNSPLHF
NA 13 TRBJ2-7 NA TRBV5-6 TGTGCCAGCAGCTACATAGGGGCGTACGAGCAGTACTTC CASSYIGAYEQYF
NA 16 TRBJ2-7 few TRBV6-5 TGTGCCAGCAGTTATGCCGGGGTGGGACTGTCCTACGAGCAGTACTTC CASSYAGVGLSYEQYF
TRBD1 17 TRBJ2-3 NA TRBV9 TGTGCCAGCAGCGTAGCTCCAGGGACAGGGAGGTCAGATACGCAGTATTTT CASSVAPGTGRSDTQYF
NA 13 TRBJ2-3 few TRBV4-3 TGCGCCAGCAGCCAACAGACCACAGATACGCAGTATTTT CASSQQTTDTQYF
TRBD2 15 TRBJ2-1 few TRBV29-1 TGCAGCGCGGCCCCAGCGGGGTTTTCCTACAATGAGCAGTTCTTC CSAAPAGFSYNEQFF
NA 14 TRBJ2-3 NA TRBV7-9 TGTGCCAGCAGCTTCGAGTCTCGCACAGATACGCAGTATTTT CASSFESRTDTQYF
NA 12 TRBJ2-5 many TRBV29-1 TGCAGCGTAGTCAGGGGCCAAGAGACCCAGTACTTC CSVVRGQETQYF
NA 13 TRBJ2-3 few TRBV20-1 TGCAGTGCTAACCGGGCCAATGGAGATACGCAGTATTTT CSANRANGDTQYF
NA 13 TRBJ1-1 NA TRBV5-6 TGTGCCAGCAGCTTAGTTGTGTCAGACGAAGCTTTCTTT CASSLVVSDEAFF
TRBD2 15 TRBJ2-7 NA TRBV30 TGTGCCTGGAGTGTACGCGGGGGTAGCTCCTACGAGCAGTACTTC CAWSVRGGSSYEQYF
TRBD2 15 TRBJ2-1 few TRBV18 TGTGCCAGCTCAGTAGCGGGGGTCACCTACAATGAGCAGTTCTTC CASSVAGVTYNEQFF
TRBD2 15 TRBJ2-7 NA TRBV28 TGTGCCAGCAGTTTATCTAGCGGGGGAGTTGACGAGCAGTACTTC CASSLSSGGVDEQYF
NA 11 TRBJ1-2 few TRBV12-3/TRBV12-4 TGTGCCAGCAGATACGACTATGGCTACACCTTC CASRYDYGYTF
TRBD1 18 TRBJ1-6 few TRBV15 TGTGCCACCAGCAGAGTCCACCAGCCTGGACAGGTTAATTCACCCCTCCACTTT CATSRVHQPGQVNSPLHF
NA 12 TRBJ1-1 few TRBV28 TGTGCCAGCGGGGTGTTGGGCACTGAAGCTTTCTTT CASGVLGTEAFF
TRBD1 13 TRBJ2-7 few TRBV2 TGTGCCAGCAGGACAGGGGGCGAATACGAGCAGTACTTC CASRTGGEYEQYF
NA 14 TRBJ2-7 NA TRBV6-2/TRBV6-3 TGTGCCAGCAGTTACGCCAGGGGCTCCTACGAGCAGTACTTC CASSYARGSYEQYF
NA 15 TRBJ1-5 NA TRBV20-1 TGCAGTGCTACGGGACTAGCTAAAAGGTCAGATACGCAGCATTTT CSATGLAKRSDTQHF
TRBD1 14 TRBJ1-6 NA TRBV10-3 TGTGCCATCAGTGAGGGACAGGGAGAGTCACCCCTCCACTTT CAISEGQGESPLHF
TRBD1 14 TRBJ2-7 few TRBV20-1 TGCAGTGCCGTTTTACAGGGGAAGCCTTACGAGCAGTACTTC CSAVLQGKPYEQYF
NA 13 TRBJ2-4 many TRBV12-3/TRBV12-4 TGTGCCAGCCGAGGGCCAGTTGGGAACATTCAGTACTTC CASRGPVGNIQYF
NA 14 TRBJ2-7 few TRBV3-1 TGTGCCAGCAGCCAGGCTAGCTCGCCCTACGAGCAGTACTTC CASSQASSPYEQYF
NA 12 TRBJ2-1 few TRBV12-3/TRBV12-4 TGTGCCAGCAGTGACTTAGCGGCCGAGCAGTTCTTC CASSDLAAEQFF
TRBD1 13 TRBJ2-1 once TRBV10-2 TGCGCCAGCGAAGGACAGGGGGATAGTGAGCAGTTCTTC CASEGQGDSEQFF
NA 15 TRBJ2-7 NA TRBV20-1 TGCAGTGCTAGAGATGTCCGGGCCTCCTACAATGAGCAGTACTTC CSARDVRASYNEQYF
NA 15 TRBJ2-1 few TRBV25-1 TGTGCCAGCAGTGAACATGGGGCTAAGGGGGGCGAGCAGTTCTTC CASSEHGAKGGEQFF
TRBD1 16 TRBJ1-4 NA TRBV10-3 TGTGCCATCAGTGGGTCGGTTGAGGGGGCGGATGAAAAACTGTTTTTT CAISGSVEGADEKLFF
TRBD1 14 TRBJ1-6 NA TRBV6-5 TGTGCTAGCAGAAGACAGGGGGCTGATTCACCCCTCCACTTT CASRRQGADSPLHF
NA 15 TRBJ2-7 NA TRBV5-1 TGCGCCAGCAGCTTGGCGGACACTCCCGCCTACGAGCAGTACTTC CASSLADTPAYEQYF
NA 13 TRBJ2-5 NA TRBV7-2 TGTGTCAGCAGCGTAGCGATTGGGGAGACCCAGTACTTC CVSSVAIGETQYF
NA 18 TRBJ2-3 few TRBV7-2 TGTGCCAGCAGCTTATTAACACTAGGGTTTCCTAGCACAGATACGCAGTATTTT CASSLLTLGFPSTDTQYF
NA 13 TRBJ1-6 few TRBV7-6 TGTGCCAGCAGCTTAGAGCTCAATTCACCCCTCCACTTT CASSLELNSPLHF
TRBD1 15 TRBJ1-2 few TRBV3-1 TGTGCCAGCAGCCTACGAGGGGCAGGGGGCAGTGGCTACACCTTC CASSLRGAGGSGYTF
NA 11 TRBJ2-5 NA TRBV30 TGTGCCGGGAGTGCCGGGGCAGGGCAGTACTTC CAGSAGAGQYF